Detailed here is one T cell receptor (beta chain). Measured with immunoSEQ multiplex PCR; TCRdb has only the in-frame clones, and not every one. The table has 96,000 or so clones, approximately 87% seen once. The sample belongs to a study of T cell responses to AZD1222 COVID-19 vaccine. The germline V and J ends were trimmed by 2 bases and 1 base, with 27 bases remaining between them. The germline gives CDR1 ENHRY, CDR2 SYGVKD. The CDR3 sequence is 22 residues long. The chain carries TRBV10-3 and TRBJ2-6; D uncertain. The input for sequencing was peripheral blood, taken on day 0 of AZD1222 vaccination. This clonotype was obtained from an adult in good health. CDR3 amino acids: CAISEGQPGQVLKRSGANVLTF. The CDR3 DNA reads TGTGCCATCAGTGAGGGTCAACCGGGTCAAGTACTGAAGAGATCTGGGGCCAACGTCCTGACTTTC.